This TCR beta chain was identified during a study of T cell repertoires in cytomegalovirus infection. Across the whole study: Indications came from public TCR beta signatures; they pointed to CMV infection and to a matching HLA type. Study-level points and caveats: In two of eight donors, the top clonotype was HLA-C-restricted CMV-specific. Frequencies of public TCR beta families were cumulated, and this identified carriers of CMV plus the relevant HLA.

Trimming stripped 2 bases from V and 9 bases from J, with 7 bases between. The CDR3 totals 12 residues. CDR1 is MDHEN, CDR2 SYDVKM, per germline. TCRdb reanalysed the reads using MiXCR and keeps one entry per CDR3 protein. Of around 280,000 distinct CDR3 sequences detected, approximately 10% appear once; the ten largest clones hold over 2.5%. This clonotype was seen ten or more times. Its antigen is unknown. The genes are TRBV28 and TRBJ2-2; D gene unclear. This clonotype was sampled from a human donor in good health (CMV status not recorded). Some clones in this sample may be carry-over from other donors' samples. The sample comprised PBMCs. In nucleotides, the CDR3 is TGTGCCAGCAGTTTAAGCGTCCGGGAGCTGTTTTTT. Protein sequence: CASSLSVRELFF.